A single sample is the source of the 14 T cell receptor beta chains below, sequenced in a study of T cell repertoires in cytomegalovirus infection. TCRdb itself ran the reads through MiXCR, one entry per CDR3 protein. Here the sample spans around 280,000 distinct CDR3 sequences, roughly a tenth being singletons. The sample was PBMCs. These receptors were collected from a human donor in good health (CMV status not recorded). Some clones in this sample may be carry-over from other donors' samples.

The chain has TRBV7-9 and TRBJ1-1, with D unresolved. Germline CDR1 and CDR2: SEHNR and FQNEAQ (reference sequence). V lost 2 bases and J 7 bases, leaving 17 bases between the germline ends. The CDR3 length is 15 residues. The CDR3 region has the DNA TGTGCCAGCAGCTTATTAGGGATTTCGCACAGTGAAGCTTTCTTT. Amino acid sequence: CASSLLGISHSEAFF.

This clonotype was seen a handful of times. V usage is TRBV6-4 and J usage is TRBJ2-2, with D hard to call. This CDR3 region has 14 residues. Germline V gene sequence: CDR1 MRHNA, CDR2 SNTAGT. The ends were cut back, 4 bases at V and 4 bases at J, with 10 bases in the middle. DNA of the CDR3: TGTGCCAGCAGTGTTGAACACTCCACCGGGGAGCTGTTTTTT. This codes for CASSVEHSTGELFF.

This clonotype was seen at least ten times. This chain joins TRBV7-9 and TRBJ2-1; 7 bases match TRBD1. The CDR3 length is 16 residues. With 5 bases clipped from V and 2 bases from J, the junction kept 9 bases outside the gene matches. Germline lookup yields CDR1 SEHNR and CDR2 FQNEAQ (reference sequence). CDR3 DNA: TGTGCCAGCAGCCAACCACCGGGACAGACCTACAATGAGCAGTTCTTC. Its protein product is CASSQPPGQTYNEQFF.

This clonotype has only a few counts. The genes are TRBV20-1 and TRBJ1-1, with 7 bases lining up with TRBD1. The germline V gene has CDR1 DFQATT and CDR2 SNEGSKA (reference sequence). CDR3 length: 16 residues. The J segment lost 4 bases and the V segment lost 6 bases, leaving 17 bases of the junction unmatched. The CDR3 sequence is CSATTSPRQGGTEAFF. The DNA for the CDR3 is TGCAGTGCCACGACGAGCCCTCGACAGGGAGGCACTGAAGCTTTCTTT.

At least ten counts were recorded for this clonotype. The chain joins TRBV28 to TRBJ2-7; 7 bases fit TRBD1. CDR1 is MDHEN and CDR2 is SYDVKM in the germline V gene. With V trimmed by 5 bases and J by 6 bases, 4 bases remained unmatched. The CDR3 runs to 12 residues. CDR3: CASSGTVGEQYV. The CDR3 DNA reads as TGTGCCAGCAGTGGGACAGTCGGCGAGCAGTACGTC.

Many counts were recorded for this clonotype. The genes are TRBV28 and TRBJ2-7; 8 bases map to TRBD1. J gave up 3 bases and V 4 bases, and 8 bases lay outside the gene matches. The germline V gene encodes CDR1 MDHEN and CDR2 SYDVKM. CDR3 size: 15 residues. The CDR3 sequence is CASSYNRDRSYEQYV. CDR3 DNA: TGTGCCAGCAGTTACAACCGGGACAGGAGCTACGAGCAGTACGTC.

This clonotype was seen many times. This chain uses TRBV6-2 or TRBV6-3 with TRBJ2-3; D is ambiguous. V was cut by 0 bases and J by 2 bases, with 6 bases left in between. The germline CDR1 and CDR2 sequences are MNHEY and SVGEGT. The CDR3 runs to 14 residues. Here the CDR3 DNA reads TGTGCCAGCAGTTACTCCGGGTTCACAGATACGCAGTATTTT. Translation: CASSYSGFTDTQYF.

This chain joins TRBV24-1 and TRBJ1-5, with D possibly matching TRBD1 (6 bases). There are 14 residues in the CDR3. Germline-derived CDR1 and CDR2 are KGHDR and SFDVKD. Trimming left V 3 bases short and J 4 bases short, with 9 bases between. In DNA, the CDR3 is TGTGCCACCAGTGATCCCGGACAGAATCAGCCCCAGCATTTT. Its protein is CATSDPGQNQPQHF.

The CDR3 sequence is CSAPGRPSGANVLTF. Here the CDR3 DNA reads TGCAGTGCTCCGGGACGGCCCTCTGGGGCCAACGTCCTGACTTTC. The rearrangement uses TRBV20-1 and TRBJ2-6; D tentatively fits TRBD1 or TRBD2 (5 bases each). This CDR3 contains 15 residues. Germline CDR1 reads DFQATT; CDR2 reads SNEGSKA (reference sequence). V was pared by 5 bases and J by 0 bases, with 11 bases between.

The chain couples TRBV19 to TRBJ2-2; perhaps TRBD1 as D (5 bases). With 4 bases removed from V and 2 bases from J, the gap between germline ends came to 8 bases. The V gene's germline CDR1 is LNHDA and CDR2 SQIVND (reference sequence). The CDR3 has 14 amino acids. DNA of the CDR3: TGTGCCAGTAGTAGGTGGGGCAACACCGGGGAGCTGTTTTTT. This sequence encodes CASSRWGNTGELFF.

The chain links TRBV3-1 to TRBJ2-5; tentative D call: TRBD2 (5 bases). The germline gives CDR1 LGHDT, CDR2 YNNKEL (reference sequence). The CDR3 is made up of 14 amino acids. The ends were cut back, 3 bases at V and 7 bases at J, with 15 bases in the middle. The CDR3 loop reads CASSQGTGKGTQYF. In DNA form, the CDR3 reads TGTGCCAGCAGCCAGGGCACGGGGAAGGGGACCCAGTACTTC.

This clonotype was seen many times. The chain is built from TRBV7-2 and TRBJ1-1; D is possibly TRBD1 (6 bases). V was trimmed by 5 bases and J by 2 bases, leaving 18 bases between them. Germline assignment: CDR1 SGHTA and CDR2 FQGNSA. This CDR3 comprises 16 residues. DNA for the CDR3: TGTGCCAGCAGCCCAAGCAGGGCAGGGGTAAACACTGAAGCTTTCTTT. This translates into CASSPSRAGVNTEAFF.

This clonotype showed up many times. The V and J genes are TRBV6-6 and TRBJ1-6, with D tentatively TRBD1 (6 bases). The germline CDR1 and CDR2 sequences are MNHNY and SVGAGI (reference sequence). The CDR3 sequence is 14 residues long. Trimming removed 6 bases at V and 10 bases at J, with 16 bases between. In DNA form, the CDR3 reads TGTGCCAGCAGCCACGCAGGGGTTAAATCACCCCTCCACTTT. As protein: CASSHAGVKSPLHF.

This clonotype has just a few counts. The chain has TRBV11-3 and TRBJ2-2, with a possible D match to TRBD1 (6 bases). The CDR3 is made up of 16 amino acids. Germline V gene data show CDR1 as SGHNT and CDR2 as YENEEA. V lost 1 base and J 3 bases, leaving 12 bases between the germline ends. The CDR3 here is CASSLGDRSDTGELFF. The CDR3 bases are TGTGCCAGCAGCTTAGGCGACAGGTCGGACACCGGGGAGCTGTTTTTT.